This T cell receptor (beta chain) was sequenced in a study of blood T cell repertoires in COVID-19. Study-level information: Sites across the United States, Italy and Spain contributed samples from acute and convalescent COVID-19. In each case, the material was cDNA or gDNA derived from T cells, B-cell-depleted T cells, or PBMCs.

V lost 4 bases, J lost 3 bases, and 10 bases lay in between. CDR3 size: 14 residues. Germline CDR1 SGHTA, CDR2 FQGNSA. Per the original data handling: Scientists estimated how many nucleated cells there were by amplifying reference gene primers. The repertoire was sequenced with immunoSEQ multiplex PCR; TCRdb's copy has only in-frame clones and lacks some. The V and J calls and the clone size are those of that table, but D and trimming were determined from the DNA. Of around 190,000 clones in the sample, roughly 88% are singletons; the top ten hold around 14%. The TCR originated in a human donor in a cohort sampled during active COVID-19. The chain has TRBV7-2 and TRBJ1-5; TRBD1 is a possible D gene (6 bases). Specimen: peripheral blood. CDR3 nucleotide sequence: TGTGCCAGCAGCTGGACAGCTTCCAATCAGCCCCAGCATTTT. It encodes CASSWTASNQPQHF.